This TCR beta chain emerged from a study of blood T cell repertoires in COVID-19. Overall study context: Collection of acute and convalescent COVID-19 samples took place in the United States, Italy and Spain. In each case, the material was cDNA or gDNA derived from T cells, B-cell-depleted T cells, or PBMCs.

This clone was picked up one time. The CDR3 covers 12 residues. Germline CDR1 KGHSH, CDR2 LQKENI. Trimming stripped 3 bases from V and 4 bases from J, with 6 bases between. Original processing methods: Estimation of nucleated cell counts was performed using reference gene primer amplification. The repertoire was sequenced with immunoSEQ multiplex PCR; TCRdb's copy has only in-frame clones and lacks some. V, J and clone size are taken as reported in that table, and D and trimming were inferred from the DNA itself. The profile covers some 77,000 clones, with roughly four fifths appearing a single time and under 2% taken by the ten largest.

The sequenced material came from peripheral blood. This chain joins TRBV18 and TRBJ2-5, with D unresolved. This sequence originates from a woman in her sixties or seventies with acute or convalescent COVID-19. CDR3 in DNA: TGTGCCAGCTCACCTTCATTAGAGACCCAGTACTTC. Encoded protein: CASSPSLETQYF.